The 5 T cell receptor beta chains reported below all come from one sample, sequenced in a study of blood T cell repertoires in COVID-19. Clones were read by immunoSEQ multiplex PCR, and TCRdb kept only the in-frame ones, dropping some. Among approximately 300,000 clones listed, around four fifths were seen once. Specimen: peripheral blood. These receptor sequences come from a woman aged 45-59 years with acute or convalescent COVID-19.

V and J are TRBV3-1 (or the pseudogene TRBV3-2) and TRBJ2-1, with D perhaps matching TRBD1 (5 bases). The germline V gene has CDR1 LGHDT and CDR2 YNNKEL (reference sequence). V was shortened by 0 bases and J by 0 bases, with 12 bases between the two germline ends. CDR3 length: 17 residues. CDR3 nucleotide sequence: TGTGCCAGCAGCCAAGATAGGGGCACCTCCTCCTACAATGAGCAGTTCTTC. Translating it yields CASSQDRGTSSYNEQFF.

The genes are TRBV19 and TRBJ2-3; a weak D match, TRBD2 (6 bases). CDR1 LNHDA and CDR2 SQIVND come from the germline V gene (reference sequence). Trimming took 3 bases from V and 3 from J, leaving 13 bases between them. The CDR3 has 15 amino acids. The CDR3 sequence is CASSIYGGVTDTQYF. The CDR3 bases are TGTGCCAGTAGTATTTACGGCGGGGTAACAGATACGCAGTATTTT.

The chain links TRBV2 to TRBJ1-2; D unresolved. The CDR3 loop spans 12 amino acids. V was shortened by 5 bases and J by 0 bases, with 4 bases between the two germline ends. CDR1 is SNHLY, CDR2 FYNNEI, per germline. The CDR3: CASSTANYGYTF. CDR3 nucleotides: TGTGCCAGCAGTACAGCTAACTATGGCTACACCTTC.

The chain joins TRBV19 to TRBJ2-5, with 12 bases lining up with TRBD2. The CDR3 extends over 17 amino acids. Per the germline V gene, CDR1 is LNHDA and CDR2 is SQIVND (reference sequence). Losses at the gene ends were 2 bases for V and 4 bases for J; bases not matched to a gene: 8. The CDR3 DNA reads TGTGCCAGTAGTATATTTCCTAGCGGGAGGGCCGGAGAGACCCAGTACTTC. Its protein product is CASSIFPSGRAGETQYF.

V is TRBV10-3 and J is TRBJ2-7; TRBD1 aligns across 8 bases. This CDR3 comprises 16 residues. The germline V gene has CDR1 ENHRY and CDR2 SYGVKD. V lost 6 bases and J lost 0; bases outside the gene matches: 10. The CDR3 spells CAISRGPGQVSYEQYV. The CDR3 region has the DNA TGTGCCATCAGCCGGGGGCCGGGACAGGTCTCCTACGAGCAGTACGTC.